Described below is a single T cell receptor beta chain sequence and its context. Its antigen is not known. The gene symbols are mouse symbols. The sequenced fragment ends 1 residue before the CDR3 boundary, so the rest is inferred from the germline J gene. TCRbeta CDR3 was sequenced at survey depth with template counts. Sequenced by immunoSEQ multiplex PCR; TCRdb stores in-frame clones only, minus some. Of several thousand clones in the sample, about 51% were seen once. The time point denotes: mouse harvest day 7 after allogeneic transplant. Tail vein injection delivered 10^7 T-cell-depleted bone marrow cells and 10^6 splenic CD5+ T cells. This mouse GVHD model was MHC-mismatched B6 to BALB/c, profiled day 7 or 14. The CDR3 length is 14 residues. V lost 2 bases to trimming and J lost 4 bases, with 9 bases between them. Germline V CDR1 and CDR2: LGHNA, YNLKQL (reference sequence). These data belong to a study of tissue T cells after allogeneic stem cell transplantation.

Findings of the study overall: Blood and spleen captured only part of the tissue TCR repertoire. Motif-based clustering found tissue-specific repertoire signatures shared across patients, though few clones were shared.

What was sequenced was gut tissue. The J gene is TRBJ1-3, the V gene TRBV5, with a possible D match to TRBD1 (6 bases). The TCR sequence derives from a female BALB/c mouse given C57BL/6 T cells with graft-versus-host disease after an allogeneic hematopoietic cell transplant. CDR3 DNA, as far as it was read: TGTGCCAGCAGCCAACAGGGGAGGGGAAATACGCTCTAT. This translates into CASSQQGRGNTLY. The whole CDR3 region reads CASSQQGRGNTLYF.